A selection of T cell receptor beta chains follows, all from one sample in a study of T cells in Graves' hyperthyroidism and ophthalmopathy. TCRdb fed the multiplex PCR reads into MiXCR, producing one record per CDR3 protein. The sample yields approximately 380,000 distinct CDR3 sequences, 15% to 20% seen once. Sequenced input: blood. These receptors all come from a young woman with Graves' hyperthyroidism. Each CDR3 is given with its conserved first and last residue. The order of the fields is D gene, J gene, V gene, clone size, CDR3 DNA, CDR3 protein. A D gene is named only where the DNA matches it firmly. Some rows mark clone size as missing; the rest say once, few, many or name a class of expanded clone.

.,TRBJ1-5,TRBV24-1,many,TGTGCCACCAGTTTGGGGGGCGGACAGCCCCAGCATTTT,CATSLGGGQPQHF
.,TRBJ1-1,TRBV9,once,TGTGCCAGCAGATCGAGGGACGGGGGTGAAGCTTTCTTT,CASRSRDGGEAFF
TRBD1,TRBJ1-5,TRBV2,many,TGTGCCAGCAGTACACAGGGGGGTGGTAGTCAGCCCCAGCATTTT,CASSTQGGGSQPQHF
TRBD1,TRBJ1-2,TRBV11-2,many,TGTGCCAGCAGGGCTACAGGGGGCGCGGGGTACTATGGCTACACCTTC,CASRATGGAGYYGYTF
TRBD1,TRBJ2-7,TRBV5-1,many,TGCGCCAGCAGCATGGGACAGGGGGCCTACGAGCAGTACTTC,CASSMGQGAYEQYF
TRBD1,TRBJ1-1,TRBV30,many,TGTGCCTGGAGTGGGGGACAGGGTAGTTGGGCGAACACTGAAGCTTTCTTT,CAWSGGQGSWANTEAFF
.,TRBJ1-5,TRBV12-3/TRBV12-4,many,TGTGCCAGCAATCCCAGGGGCGGCAATCAGCCCCAGCATTTT,CASNPRGGNQPQHF
TRBD2,TRBJ2-5,TRBV12-3/TRBV12-4,.,TGTGCCAGCAGTTTTAGGAAGCGGGGGGGGAGAGAGACCCAGTACTTC,CASSFRKRGGRETQYF
.,TRBJ2-7,TRBV5-1,few,TGCGCCAGCAGCTTGGGGACTATTAACGAGCAGTACTTC,CASSLGTINEQYF
.,TRBJ2-5,TRBV7-3,many,TGTGCCAGCAGCGGGGGATTCGGGGAGACCCAGTACTTC,CASSGGFGETQYF
.,TRBJ2-5,TRBV7-6,.,TGTGCCAGCAGCTTCGGTAGACAAGAGACCAAGTACTTC,CASSFGRQETKYF
.,TRBJ2-5,TRBV20-1,many,TGCAGTGCTAGAGATACCTCCGATGTCGTGAGCACCCAGTACTTC,CSARDTSDVVSTQYF
.,TRBJ1-2,TRBV11-1,many,TGTGCCAGCAGCTCCTCTTCCCCTATTGGGACCTCTAACTATGGCTACACCTTC,CASSSSSPIGTSNYGYTF
.,TRBJ2-5,TRBV12-5,many,TGTGCTAGTGGTTTGGTACACGGGGGGCCAGGGGGAGAGACCCAGTACTTC,CASGLVHGGPGGETQYF
.,TRBJ2-7,TRBV5-1,once,TGCGCCAGCAGCTTAACAGGGAACTACGAGCAGTGCTTC,CASSLTGNYEQCF
.,TRBJ2-2,TRBV10-2,many,TGCGCCAGCAGCGAACAGGAGACCGGGGAGCTGTTTTTT,CASSEQETGELFF
.,TRBJ2-5,TRBV7-3,many,TGTGCCAGCAGCTTATGGTCTTCGGAGACCCAGTACTTC,CASSLWSSETQYF
.,TRBJ1-1,TRBV6-1,many,TGTGCCAGCAGTGAAGGGGAGGGCCTGAACACTGAAGCTTTCTTT,CASSEGEGLNTEAFF
.,TRBJ1-3,TRBV12-3/TRBV12-4,many,TGTGCCAGCAGACCCCGGCTAAGTTCTGGAAACACCATATATTTT,CASRPRLSSGNTIYF
.,TRBJ1-1,TRBV20-1,many,TGCAGTGCTCCAGATAACACTGAAGCTTTCTTT,CSAPDNTEAFF
.,TRBJ1-5,TRBV10-2,many,TGCGCCAGCAGTGAGTCAGGGACCAATCAGCCCCAGCATTTT,CASSESGTNQPQHF
.,TRBJ1-1,TRBV20-1,many,TGCAGTGCTAGTACAGTGAACACTGAAGCTTTCTTT,CSASTVNTEAFF
.,TRBJ2-2,TRBV11-2,.,TGTGCCAGCAGCCGACAGCGCACCGGGGAGCTGTTTTTT,CASSRQRTGELFF
TRBD2,TRBJ2-5,TRBV6-1,few,TGTGCCAGCAGTGGTACTAGCGGCAAGGAGACCCAGTACTTC,CASSGTSGKETQYF